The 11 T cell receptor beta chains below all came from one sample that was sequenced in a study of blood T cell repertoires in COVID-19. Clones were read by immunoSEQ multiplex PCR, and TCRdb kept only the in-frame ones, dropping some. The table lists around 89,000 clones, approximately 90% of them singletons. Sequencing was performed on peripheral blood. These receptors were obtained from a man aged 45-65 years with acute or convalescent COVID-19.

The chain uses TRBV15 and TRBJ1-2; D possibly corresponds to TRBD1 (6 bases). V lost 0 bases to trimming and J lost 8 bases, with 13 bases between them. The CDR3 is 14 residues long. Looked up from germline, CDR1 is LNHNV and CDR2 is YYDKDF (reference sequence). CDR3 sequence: CATSRDAGVGGYTF. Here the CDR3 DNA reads TGTGCCACCAGCAGAGATGCAGGGGTCGGGGGCTACACCTTC.

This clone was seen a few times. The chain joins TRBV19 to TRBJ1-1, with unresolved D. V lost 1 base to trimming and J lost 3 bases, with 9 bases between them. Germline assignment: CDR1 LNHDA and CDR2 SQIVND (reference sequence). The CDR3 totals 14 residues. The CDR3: CASSIVTGDTEAFF. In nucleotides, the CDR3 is TGTGCCAGTAGTATAGTGACGGGTGACACTGAAGCTTTCTTT.

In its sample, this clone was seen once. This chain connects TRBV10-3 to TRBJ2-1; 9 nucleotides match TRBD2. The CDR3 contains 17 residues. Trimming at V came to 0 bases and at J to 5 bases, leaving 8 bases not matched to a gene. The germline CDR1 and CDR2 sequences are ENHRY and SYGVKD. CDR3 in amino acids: CAISESRASGDHNEQFF. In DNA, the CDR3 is TGTGCCATCAGTGAGTCGAGGGCTAGCGGGGATCACAATGAGCAGTTCTTC.

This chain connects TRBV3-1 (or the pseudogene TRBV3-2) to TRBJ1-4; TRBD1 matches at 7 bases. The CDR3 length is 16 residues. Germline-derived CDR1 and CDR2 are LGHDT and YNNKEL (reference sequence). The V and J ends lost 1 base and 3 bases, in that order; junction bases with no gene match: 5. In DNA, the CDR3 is TGTGCCAGCAGCCAAGGAACAGGGGTGCCTAATGAAAAACTGTTTTTT. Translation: CASSQGTGVPNEKLFF.

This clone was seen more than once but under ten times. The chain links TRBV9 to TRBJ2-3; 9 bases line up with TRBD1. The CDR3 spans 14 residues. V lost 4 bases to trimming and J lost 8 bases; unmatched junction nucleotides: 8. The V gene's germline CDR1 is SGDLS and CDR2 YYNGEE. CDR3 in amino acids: CASSIGTGLGTQYF. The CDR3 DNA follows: TGTGCCAGCAGCATAGGGACAGGGCTTGGTACGCAGTATTTT. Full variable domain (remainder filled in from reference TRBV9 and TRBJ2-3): DSGVTQTPKHLITATGQRVTLRCSPRSGDLSVYWYQQSLDQGLQFLIQYYNGEERAKGNILERFSAQQFPDLHSELNLSSLELGDSALYFCASSIGTGLGTQYFGPGTRLTVL.

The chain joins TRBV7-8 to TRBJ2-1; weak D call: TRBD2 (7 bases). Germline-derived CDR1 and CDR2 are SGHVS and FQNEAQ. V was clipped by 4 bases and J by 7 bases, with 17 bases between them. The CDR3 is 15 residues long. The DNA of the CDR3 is TGTGCCAGCAGCTCTGTAGGGGGGGATAAGAATGAGCAGTTCTTC. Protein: CASSSVGGDKNEQFF. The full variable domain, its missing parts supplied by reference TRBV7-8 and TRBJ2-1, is GAGVSQSPRYKVAKRGQDVALRCDPISGHVSLFWYQQALGQGPEFLTYFQNEAQLDKSGLPSDRFFAERPEGSVSTLKIQRTQQEDSAVYLCASSSVGGDKNEQFFGPGTRLTVL.

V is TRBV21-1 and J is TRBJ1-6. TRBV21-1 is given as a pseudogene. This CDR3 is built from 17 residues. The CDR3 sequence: CASSTGRRSYLDSPLHF. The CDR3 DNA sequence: TGTGCCAGCAGCACCGGACGGAGGAGCTATTTAGATTCACCCCTCCACTTT.

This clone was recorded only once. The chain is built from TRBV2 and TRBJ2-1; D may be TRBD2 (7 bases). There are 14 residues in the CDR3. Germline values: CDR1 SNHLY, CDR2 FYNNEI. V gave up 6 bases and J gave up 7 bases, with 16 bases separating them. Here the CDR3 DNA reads TGTGCCAGCAGCGGGGGGCAGGGTTGGAATGAGCAGTTCTTC. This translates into CASSGGQGWNEQFF.

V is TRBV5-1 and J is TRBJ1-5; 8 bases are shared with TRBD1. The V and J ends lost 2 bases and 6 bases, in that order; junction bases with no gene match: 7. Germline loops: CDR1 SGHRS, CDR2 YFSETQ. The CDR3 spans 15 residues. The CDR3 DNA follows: TGCGCCAGCAGCTTTGCAGGGGGCGCGAGTCAGCCCCAGCATTTT. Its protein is CASSFAGGASQPQHF.

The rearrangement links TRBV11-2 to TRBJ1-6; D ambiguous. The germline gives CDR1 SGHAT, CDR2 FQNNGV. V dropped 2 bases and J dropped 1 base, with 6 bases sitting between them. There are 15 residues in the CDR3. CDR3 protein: CASSLSGSYNSPLHF. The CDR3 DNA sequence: TGTGCCAGCAGCTTATCGGGGTCCTATAATTCACCCCTCCACTTT. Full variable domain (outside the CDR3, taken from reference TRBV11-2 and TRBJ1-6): EAGVAQSPRYKIIEKRQSVAFWCNPISGHATLYWYQQILGQGPKLLIQFQNNGVVDDSQLPKDRFSAERLKGVDSTLKIQPAKLEDSAVYLCASSLSGSYNSPLHFGNGTRLTVT.

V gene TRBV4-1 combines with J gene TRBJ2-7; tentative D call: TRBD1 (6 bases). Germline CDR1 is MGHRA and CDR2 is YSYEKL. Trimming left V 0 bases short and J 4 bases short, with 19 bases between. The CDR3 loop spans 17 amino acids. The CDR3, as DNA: TGCGCCAGCAGCCAAGATTTCTTGGCAGGGGTGTTTTACGAGCAGTACTTC. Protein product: CASSQDFLAGVFYEQYF.